The following is a T cell receptor beta chain sequence with its context. Its specificity is not known. The entry originates in a study of cytomegalovirus exposure and HLA in healthy donors. Across the study: Early release data held around 82 million unique TCRs from HLA-typed donors.

Germline loops: CDR1 SEHNR, CDR2 FQNEAQ (reference sequence). Unmatched junction bases numbered 10, after V lost 5 bases and J lost 6 bases. The CDR3 covers 14 residues. Study results and caveats: Immune exposure data for these donors was limited to CMV serostatus. Across donors, presence/absence analyses took sequencing depth to be roughly uniform. The study labeled more than 150 TCR beta chains cytomegalovirus-associated.

Use of 60 Vbeta and 13 Jbeta primers characterized the PCR. Profiled with immunoSEQ multiplex PCR; TCRdb holds only in-frame clones, not every one. Of tens of thousands of clones listed, 75% to 80% are singletons. The V gene is TRBV7-9, the J gene TRBJ2-7, with TRBD1 identical over 7 bases. This sequence was found in a woman aged 40 to 50 in good health and CMV-seropositive. The sequenced material came from PBMCs. The CDR3 spells CASSETGVLGEQYF. CDR3 bases: TGTGCCAGCAGCGAAACAGGGGTGTTGGGCGAGCAGTACTTC.